Here is one T cell receptor beta chain with its context. What it binds is unknown. Germline CDR1 is ENHRY and CDR2 is SYGVKD. V shed 4 bases, J shed 8 bases, and the junction held 6 bases outside the gene matches. The CDR3 sequence is 14 residues long. The data originate from a study of post-analysis software for immune sequencing data. Study background: Relapsing-remitting, secondary progressive and progressive-relapsing multiple sclerosis courses were included. Overall study results and limits: Significantly decreased normalized Chao1 diversity was recorded for multiple sclerosis patients relative to controls. Included in a set of four or five TRBV segments more frequent in patients than controls were TRBV5-6, TRBV5-1 and TRBV20-1. Samples made in the same batch grouped tightly together by F measure.

TCR beta cDNA libraries included unique molecular identifiers. When roughly 0.9 to 10 million T cells were used, they gave 500,000 or so cDNA molecules. TCRdb itself ran the PCR reads through MiXCR, one entry per CDR3 protein. The data contain about 460,000 distinct CDR3 sequences, under 55% of them singletons. The chain joins TRBV10-3 to TRBJ2-1; 9 bases align to TRBD2. Sequencing was done on a sample of blood. This TCR was recovered from a girl aged 5-17 years with multiple sclerosis. The CDR3 coding sequence is TGTGCCATCAGTGCGGGTAGCGGGAGCTATGAGCAGTTCTTC. Protein product: CAISAGSGSYEQFF.